This T cell receptor (beta chain) is from a study of T-cell memory formation after mild COVID-19. Study conclusions and caveats: While clones contracting from day 15 to 85 were balanced between CD4 and CD8, later expanders leaned CD4+. Shrinking CD4+ clones were chiefly CM and EM; CD8+ ones were chiefly EMRA. Researchers found some responding clones in pre-infection memory, a sign that cross-reactive memory joined.

This clonotype was found many times. Its antigen is currently unknown. CDR3 length: 15 residues. The germline CDR1 and CDR2 sequences are SEHNR and FQNEAQ (reference sequence). Trimming took 4 bases from V and 0 from J, leaving 13 bases between them. Employing constant-segment primers, 5'RACE generated TCR alpha and TCR beta cDNA libraries bearing sample barcodes and UMIs. MiXCR was run by TCRdb on the 5' RACE reads, yielding one entry per CDR3 protein. Found here are just over 350,000 distinct CDR3 sequences, roughly an eighth of them singletons; the top ten hold about 20%. Specimen: PBMCs or a T cell subset sorted from them (not recorded which). This TCR derives from a man aged 18 to 30 who had mild COVID-19 (a few samples of this study predate the infection). Cell type and time point are not known. J is TRBJ2-7 and V is TRBV7-9; D remains unclear. The CDR3 spells CASSSRSSLSYEQYF. The CDR3 nucleotides read TGTGCCAGCAGCTCTCGGTCCAGCCTCTCCTACGAGCAGTACTTC.